Below, one T cell receptor (beta chain) is given with its context. What it binds is unknown. The same CDR3 arises from other DNA sequences in this sample as well. The CDR3 sequence is 12 residues long. With 4 bases removed from V and 4 bases from J, the gap between germline ends came to 5 bases. Germline V gene data show CDR1 as MDHEN and CDR2 as SYDVKM. The data were taken from a study of shared clonotypes between healthy human individuals. The wider study: CD4 naive and CD4 memory each took three plates per donor, while CD8 naive took two and CD8 memory one.

Whole-study findings and limits: Collection of samples was limited to blood; tissue repertoires likely differ.

The healthy adult donors were HIV-negative and reported no recent acute infections or vaccinations. Clones were read by immunoSEQ multiplex PCR, and TCRdb kept only the in-frame ones, dropping some. The sample includes 1.6 million or so clones, around 98.5% seen only once; the top ten take approximately 0.4%. The sequenced sample consisted of naive CD4+ T cells sorted from blood. Subset reported: CD45RA+ positively selected. The chain joins TRBV28 to TRBJ2-1; D gene ambiguous. This TCR came from a man younger than 45 in good health. The CDR3 coding sequence is TGTGCCAGCAGTTCGGTATACAATGAGCAGTTCTTC. Its protein is CASSSVYNEQFF.